These 8 T cell receptor beta chains share one sample of origin, sequenced in a study of blood T cells in healthy people across ages. Combining a sample-barcoded 5' primer with a J-beta primer mix, a second PCR ran for about 7 to 11 cycles. TCRdb recomputed calls from the 5' RACE reads with MiXCR, one row per CDR3 protein. This sample has 800,000 to 1,300,000 distinct CDR3 sequences, with under 30% found just once. These data were likewise used in another study, on T cells of mothers and their children.

Sequenced: blood. The receptors shown here come from a girl aged 2 to 9 in good health.

The gene calls are TRBV7-8 and TRBJ1-3; D not resolved. CDR3 length equals 15 residues. Germline V CDR1 and CDR2: SGHVS, FQNEAQ. Trimming removed 4 bases from V and 0 bases from J, with 10 bases in between. CDR3 sequence (DNA): TGTGCCAGCAGCTCGGGTTTCTCCTCTGGAAACACCATATATTTT. This sequence encodes CASSSGFSSGNTIYF. Combining the CDR3 with reference TRBV7-8 and TRBJ1-3 gives the whole variable domain GAGVSQSPRYKVAKRGQDVALRCDPISGHVSLFWYQQALGQGPEFLTYFQNEAQLDKSGLPSDRFFAERPEGSVSTLKIQRTQQEDSAVYLCASSSGFSSGNTIYFGEGSWLTVV.

This clonotype was found many times. The genes are TRBV3-1 and TRBJ1-4; D gene uncertain. The germline V and J ends were trimmed by 0 bases and 5 bases, with 13 bases remaining between them. This CDR3 has 16 residues. Per the germline V gene, CDR1 is LGHDT and CDR2 is YNNKEL (reference sequence). CDR3 in DNA: TGTGCCAGCAGCCAAGAAAGGGAAGCTCTAAATGAAAAACTGTTTTTT. Translated, it gives CASSQEREALNEKLFF.

V and J are TRBV6-6 and TRBJ1-1; 8 bases are a match to TRBD1. V dropped 8 bases and J dropped 5; count of bases not matched to a gene: 4. The CDR3 covers 12 residues. Germline V CDR1 and CDR2: MNHNY, SVGAGI (reference sequence). CDR3 coding DNA: TGTGCCAGCGCTAACAGGGGGACTGAAGCTTTCTTT. Translation: CASANRGTEAFF.

The chain uses TRBV20-1 and TRBJ2-5; the match to TRBD2 covers 13 bases. The germline V gene has CDR1 DFQATT and CDR2 SNEGSKA (reference sequence). The V and J ends lost 4 bases and 0 bases, in that order; junction bases with no gene match: 8. CDR3 size: 17 residues. DNA for the CDR3: TGCAGTGCTACGAGAATTGGGACTAGCGGGAACCAAGAGACCCAGTACTTC. The encoded protein is CSATRIGTSGNQETQYF.

This chain links TRBV4-3 with TRBJ2-1; D remains ambiguous. This CDR3 is built from 17 residues. V lost 0 bases, J lost 8 bases, and 20 bases lay in between. Germline V lookup: CDR1 LGHNA, CDR2 YSLEER. The CDR3 reads CASSQDGDFGIPDEQFF. The CDR3 nucleotides are TGCGCCAGCAGCCAAGATGGAGACTTTGGAATCCCCGATGAGCAGTTCTTC.

This clonotype was observed a handful of times. The V call is TRBV5-1, the J call TRBJ2-3; 11 positions agree with TRBD2. This CDR3 region has 16 residues. Trimming removed 4 bases from V and 4 bases from J; junction bases left unmatched: 8. The germline V gene encodes CDR1 SGHRS and CDR2 YFSETQ. The CDR3, as DNA: TGCGCCAGCAGCACCGTACTAGCGGGAGCACCAGATACGCAGTATTTT. Its translation is CASSTVLAGAPDTQYF.

The chain carries TRBV12-3 or TRBV12-4 and TRBJ2-7, with D possibly TRBD1 on 5 matching bases. The CDR3 extends over 13 amino acids. Trimming removed 1 base at V and 5 bases at J, with 9 bases between. This chain's CDR3 is CASSLGRVHEQYF. As DNA, the CDR3 is TGTGCCAGCAGTTTAGGCAGGGTTCACGAGCAGTACTTC.

This sequence joins TRBV29-1 and TRBJ1-2; no clear D gene. Germline values: CDR1 SQVTM, CDR2 ANQGSEA. There are 11 residues in the CDR3. Trimming took off 5 bases at V and 6 bases at J, with 10 bases between the two ends. CDR3 coding DNA: TGCAGCGTTTCGGACGGTAATGGCTACACCTTC. As protein: CSVSDGNGYTF.